This TCR beta chain was profiled in a study of blood T cell repertoires in COVID-19 (dated by TCRdb to about 2020). Context from the whole study: Collaborator samples came from the United States, Italy and Spain and covered acute and convalescent phases of COVID-19. Nearly every sample came with metadata listing a de-identified subject ID, COVID-19 status, age in years and sex. The prospective study material was composed of cDNA or gDNA derived from T cells, B-cell-depleted T cells, or PBMCs. Subjects who had been exposed to COVID-19, were actively infected with it, or had recovered from it provided the deeply sampled blood TCRbeta repertoires that made up the dataset. Samples came from the ongoing ImmuneRACE study (first 160 participants) plus 1,254 subjects from 6 global collaborators. Where available, HLA class I and class II types were obtained from metadata supplied by the sample provider rather than from assay-based typing. The repertoires were made available in a free public database intended to serve as a resource for research on the immune response to SARS-CoV-2.

Each collaborating institution followed its own protocols to collect whole blood in K2EDTA tubes. For TCRbeta analysis, collaborator samples were shipped as frozen whole blood, as isolated PBMCs, or as DNA extracted from either sample type. TCRbeta CDR3 regions were amplified from genomic DNA by means of the immunoSEQ Assay, a bias-controlled multiplex PCR. On the study's bioinformatics: The number of nucleated cells in each sample was estimated by amplification of reference gene primers within the assay. Sequence reads were collapsed and filtered to measure the absolute abundance of every unique TCRbeta CDR3 rearrangement. For each sample, productive Simpson clonality was calculated by taking the square root of Simpson's diversity index across productive rearrangements. TCRdb retrieved this table from immuneACCESS and kept in-frame rearrangements only. Not all clones are present; in checked studies, unresolved V genes account for under half, and no reason is known for the remainder. V, J and clone size derive from that table, while D and trimming were established from the DNA sequence. Present in this sample are approximately 150,000 clones, 86% of which were seen just once. The top ten clonotypes cover 8.2% of the sample.

On the study overall, not on this receptor specifically: Clinical and demographic metadata were provided uncurated, with the amount varying by source and participant.

A word on this clone: Its antigen target is currently unknown. No much larger clone is present one base from it, and per-base qualities are unavailable.

The sequence derives from a woman aged 55-70 years with acute or convalescent COVID-19. What was sequenced was peripheral blood.

The DNA sequence is as follows: TGTGCCAGCATCCGGGGACAGGGGTATGGCTACACCTTC. This translates into CASIRGQGYGYTF. The sequence joins TRBV6-5 to TRBJ1-2; a stretch of 10 junction bases matches TRBD1. Germline trimming amounts to 7 bases on V and 5 bases on J, with 4 as the count of junction bases outside the gene matches. The CDR3 has 13 amino acids, counting the end cysteine and phenylalanine. Only the CDR3 portion is preserved as DNA: 39 bases, with reading frame beginning at the first base. From the germline V gene, CDR1 is MNHEY and CDR2 is SVGAGI.